What follows describes a single T cell receptor (beta chain). MiXCR, applied by TCRdb to the 5' RACE reads, yields one record per CDR3 protein. The repertoire holds 420,000 or so distinct CDR3 sequences, with less than 20% as singletons. The sample is drawn from a study of identical twins. The CDR3 extends over 16 amino acids. With 3 bases clipped from V and 2 bases from J, the junction kept 8 bases outside the gene matches. CDR1 and CDR2 from the germline V gene are SGHTS and YDEGEE. Sequences were obtained from naive T cells sorted from blood. The chain combines TRBV5-8 with TRBJ2-5; 9 bases match TRBD2. The receptor's source is a man aged 50 to 59 in good health. CDR3 nucleotide sequence: TGTGCCAGCAGCTCCCCTCGGACTAGCGCGCAAGAGACCCAGTACTTC. This codes for CASSSPRTSAQETQYF.